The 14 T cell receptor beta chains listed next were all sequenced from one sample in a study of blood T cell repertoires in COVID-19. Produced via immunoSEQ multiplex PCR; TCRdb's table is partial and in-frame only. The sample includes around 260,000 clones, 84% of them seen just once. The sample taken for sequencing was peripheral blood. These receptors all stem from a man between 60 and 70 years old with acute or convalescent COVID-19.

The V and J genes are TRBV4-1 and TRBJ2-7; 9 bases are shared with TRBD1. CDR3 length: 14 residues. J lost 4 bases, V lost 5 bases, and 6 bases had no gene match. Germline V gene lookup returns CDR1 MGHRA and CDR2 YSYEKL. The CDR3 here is CASSESDRGYEQYF. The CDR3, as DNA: TGCGCCAGCAGCGAATCAGACAGGGGGTACGAGCAGTACTTC.

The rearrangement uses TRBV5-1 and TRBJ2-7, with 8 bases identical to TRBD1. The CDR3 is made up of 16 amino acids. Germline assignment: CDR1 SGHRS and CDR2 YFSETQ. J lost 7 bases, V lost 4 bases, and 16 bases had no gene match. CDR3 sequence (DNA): TGCGCCAGCAGCGCCCTTACAGGGGGTAGTCTGTATGAGCAGTACTTC. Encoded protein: CASSALTGGSLYEQYF.

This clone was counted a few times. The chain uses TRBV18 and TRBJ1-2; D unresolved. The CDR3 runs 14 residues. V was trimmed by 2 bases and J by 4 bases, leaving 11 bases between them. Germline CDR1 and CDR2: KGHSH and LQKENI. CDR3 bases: TGTGCCAGCTCACCAGGGCAGGATTTCTATGGCTACACCTTC. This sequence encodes CASSPGQDFYGYTF.

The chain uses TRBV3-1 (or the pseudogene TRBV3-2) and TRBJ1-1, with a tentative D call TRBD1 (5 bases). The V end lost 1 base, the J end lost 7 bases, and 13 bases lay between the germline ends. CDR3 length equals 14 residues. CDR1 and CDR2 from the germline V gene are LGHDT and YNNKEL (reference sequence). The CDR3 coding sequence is TGTGCCAGCAGCCAAGCGGGACTGGGCAATGAAGCTTTCTTT. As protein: CASSQAGLGNEAFF.

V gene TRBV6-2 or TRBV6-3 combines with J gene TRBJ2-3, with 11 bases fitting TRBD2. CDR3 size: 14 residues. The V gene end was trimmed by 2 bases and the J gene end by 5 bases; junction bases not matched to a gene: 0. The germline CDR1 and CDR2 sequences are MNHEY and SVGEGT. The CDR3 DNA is TGTGCCAGCAGTTACACTAGCGGGAGAGATACGCAGTATTTT. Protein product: CASSYTSGRDTQYF.

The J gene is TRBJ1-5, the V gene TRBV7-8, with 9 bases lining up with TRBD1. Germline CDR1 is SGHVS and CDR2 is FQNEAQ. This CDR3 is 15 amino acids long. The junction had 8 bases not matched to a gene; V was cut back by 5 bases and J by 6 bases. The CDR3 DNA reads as TGTGCCAGCAGCGCTGACAGGGGGTCTATTCAGCCCCAGCATTTT. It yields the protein CASSADRGSIQPQHF.

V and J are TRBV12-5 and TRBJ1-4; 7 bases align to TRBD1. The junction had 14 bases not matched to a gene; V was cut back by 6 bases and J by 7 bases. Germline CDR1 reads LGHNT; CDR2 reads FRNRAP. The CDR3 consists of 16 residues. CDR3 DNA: TGTGCTAGTGGATTCGAGTTACAGGGGCGGACTGAAAAACTGTTTTTT. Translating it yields CASGFELQGRTEKLFF.

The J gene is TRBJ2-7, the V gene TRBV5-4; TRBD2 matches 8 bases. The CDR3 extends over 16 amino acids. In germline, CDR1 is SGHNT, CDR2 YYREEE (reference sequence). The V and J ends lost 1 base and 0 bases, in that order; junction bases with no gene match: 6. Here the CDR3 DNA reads TGTGCCAGCAGCTTGAGGACGGGAGGGGTCTCCTACGAGCAGTACTTC. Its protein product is CASSLRTGGVSYEQYF.

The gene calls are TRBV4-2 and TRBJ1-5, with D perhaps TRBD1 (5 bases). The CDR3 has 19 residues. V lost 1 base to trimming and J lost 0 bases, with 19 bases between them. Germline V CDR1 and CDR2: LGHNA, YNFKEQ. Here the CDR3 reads CASSQVLGGGSASNQPQHF. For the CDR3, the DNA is TGTGCCAGCAGCCAAGTCCTCGGGGGGGGGAGCGCTAGCAATCAGCCCCAGCATTTT.

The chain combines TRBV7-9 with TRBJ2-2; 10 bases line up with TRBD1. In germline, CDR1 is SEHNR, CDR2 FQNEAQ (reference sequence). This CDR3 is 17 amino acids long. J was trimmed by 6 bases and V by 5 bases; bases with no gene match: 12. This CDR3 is CASSTSRGTGVAGELFF. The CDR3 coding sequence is TGTGCCAGCAGCACCTCCCGAGGGACAGGGGTCGCCGGGGAGCTGTTTTTT.

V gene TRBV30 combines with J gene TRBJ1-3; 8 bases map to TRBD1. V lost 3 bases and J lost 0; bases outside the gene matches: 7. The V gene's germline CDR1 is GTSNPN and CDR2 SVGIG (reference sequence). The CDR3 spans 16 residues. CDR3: CAWSPWTGFSGNTIYF. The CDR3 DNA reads TGTGCCTGGAGCCCCTGGACAGGGTTCTCTGGAAACACCATATATTTT.

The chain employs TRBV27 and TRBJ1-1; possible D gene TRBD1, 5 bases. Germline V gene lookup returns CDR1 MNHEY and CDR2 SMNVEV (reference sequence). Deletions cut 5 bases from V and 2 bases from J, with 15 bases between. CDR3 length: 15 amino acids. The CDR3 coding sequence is TGTGCCAGCAGTCTGAGACAGAGACATAACACTGAAGCTTTCTTT. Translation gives CASSLRQRHNTEAFF.

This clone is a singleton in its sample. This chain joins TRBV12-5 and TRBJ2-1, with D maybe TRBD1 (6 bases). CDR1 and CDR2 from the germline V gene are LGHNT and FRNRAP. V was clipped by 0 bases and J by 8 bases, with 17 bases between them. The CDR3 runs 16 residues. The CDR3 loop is CASGLVHGLKGDEQFF. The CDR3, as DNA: TGTGCTAGTGGTTTGGTACACGGCTTAAAGGGGGATGAGCAGTTCTTC.

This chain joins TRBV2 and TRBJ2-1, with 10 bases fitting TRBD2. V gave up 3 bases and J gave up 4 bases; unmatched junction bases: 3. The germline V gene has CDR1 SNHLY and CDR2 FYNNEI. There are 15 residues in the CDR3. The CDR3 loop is CASSDLAGVYNEQFF. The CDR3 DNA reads TGTGCCAGCAGTGATCTAGCGGGAGTGTACAATGAGCAGTTCTTC.